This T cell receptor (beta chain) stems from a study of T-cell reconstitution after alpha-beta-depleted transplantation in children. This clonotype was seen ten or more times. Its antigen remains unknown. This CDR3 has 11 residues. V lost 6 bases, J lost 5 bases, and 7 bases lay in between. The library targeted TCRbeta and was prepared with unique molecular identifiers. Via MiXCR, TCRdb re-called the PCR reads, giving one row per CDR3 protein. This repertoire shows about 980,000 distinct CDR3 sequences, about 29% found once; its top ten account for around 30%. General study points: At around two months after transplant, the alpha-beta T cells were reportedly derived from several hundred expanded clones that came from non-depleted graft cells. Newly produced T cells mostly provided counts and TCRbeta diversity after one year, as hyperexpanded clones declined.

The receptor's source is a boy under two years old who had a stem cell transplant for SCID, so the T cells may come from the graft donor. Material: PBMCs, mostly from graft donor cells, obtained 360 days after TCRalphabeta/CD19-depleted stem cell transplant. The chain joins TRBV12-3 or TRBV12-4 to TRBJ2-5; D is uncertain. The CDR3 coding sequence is TGTGCCAGCAGCTTATTTGAGACCCAGTACTTC. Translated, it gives CASSLFETQYF.